This TCR beta chain was recovered during a study of blood T cell repertoires in COVID-19. On the study more broadly: Samples of COVID-19 (acute and convalescent) were obtained from the United States, Italy and Spain. The analysed material was cDNA or gDNA that came from T cells, B-cell-depleted T cells, or PBMCs.

Authors' methods: The authors estimated nucleated cell counts from reference gene primer amplification. Clones were read by immunoSEQ multiplex PCR, and TCRdb kept only the in-frame ones, dropping some. That table gives V, J and clone size, and the DNA gave D and trimming. Of 650,000 to 800,000 clones in the sample, 70% to 90% were seen once. The source of this sequence is a young woman with acute or convalescent COVID-19. The sequenced sample was peripheral blood.

The CDR3 nucleotides are TGTGCCAGTTCCAACGAGAAGAACACTGAAGCTTTCTTT. Translation gives CASSNEKNTEAFF. The chain recombines TRBV19 with TRBJ1-1; D ambiguous. CDR1 is LNHDA, CDR2 SQIVND, per germline (reference sequence). V was trimmed by 8 bases and J by 1 base, leaving 11 bases between them. This CDR3 is built from 13 residues. Combining the CDR3 with reference TRBV19 and TRBJ1-1 gives the whole variable domain DGGITQSPKYLFRKEGQNVTLSCEQNLNHDAMYWYRQDPGQGLRLIYYSQIVNDFQKGDIAEGYSVSREKKESFPLTVTSAQKNPTAFYLCASSNEKNTEAFFGQGTRLTVV.